This TCR beta chain was recorded in a study of T cell changes during pregnancy in multiple sclerosis. Per germline, CDR1 GTSNPN and CDR2 SVGIG (reference sequence). Between the trimmed V and J ends, which lost 0 bases and 4 bases, there was a span of 13 bases. There are 15 residues in the CDR3. This table comes from immunoSEQ multiplex PCR, and its TCRdb copy is limited to in-frame clones, with some not included. The sample consists of 40,000 or so clones, around nine tenths of them appearing once. The sequence came from a female donor in good health, enrolled as a control in a pregnancy study. The V and J genes are TRBV30 and TRBJ1-3, with D possibly matching TRBD1 (6 bases). The material was CD4+ T cells from peripheral blood mononuclear cells, obtained in the third trimester of pregnancy. As DNA, the CDR3 is TGTGCCTGGAGTGTGGCAGGTCAGGGGGGAAACACCATATATTTT. It encodes CAWSVAGQGGNTIYF.